Presented here are 20 T cell receptor beta chains from one specimen sequenced in a study of blood T cell repertoires in COVID-19. Using immunoSEQ multiplex PCR, the repertoire was profiled, and TCRdb retains in-frame clones only, with some absent. The sample yields some 77,000 clones, around 90% seen once. Sequencing was done on a sample of peripheral blood. The source of these receptors is a woman aged 80 or older with active or convalescent COVID-19.

CDR3 sequence: CASSLVVGTGAGPQHF. The CDR3, as DNA: TGTGCCAGCAGCTTAGTTGTGGGGACTGGGGCTGGGCCCCAGCATTTT. V gene TRBV7-2 combines with J gene TRBJ1-5, with D perhaps TRBD1 (5 bases). Per the germline V gene, CDR1 is SGHTA and CDR2 is FQGNSA. The V end lost 1 base, the J end lost 9 bases, and 19 bases lay between the germline ends. This CDR3 contains 16 residues.

Turning to this clone: The same CDR3 can be traced to other DNA sequences in this sample. The chain recombines TRBV5-5 with TRBJ2-7; TRBD1 might be the D (6 bases). The CDR3 spans 14 residues. The germline CDR1 and CDR2 sequences are SGHKS and YYEKEE (reference sequence). V lost 0 bases to trimming and J lost 2 bases, with 9 bases between them. CDR3 region: CASSLVRGPYEQYF. For the CDR3, the DNA is TGTGCCAGCAGCTTGGTCAGGGGCCCCTACGAGCAGTACTTC.

The V gene is TRBV5-1, the J gene TRBJ2-5; the match to TRBD1 covers 7 bases. The CDR3 runs to 18 residues. Trimming cost V 2 bases and J 0 bases; bases outside gene matches: 13. Germline lookup yields CDR1 SGHRS and CDR2 YFSETQ. The CDR3 sequence is CASSFDATGQTNQETQYF. Written as DNA, the CDR3 is TGCGCCAGCAGCTTTGACGCCACGGGACAGACCAACCAAGAGACCCAGTACTTC.

For this clone: An end of the junction differs from the germline gene, which may be a read error. This chain uses TRBV28 with TRBJ1-1; no firm D call. The CDR3 loop spans 12 amino acids. Germline CDR1 is MDHEN and CDR2 is SYDVKM. CDR3: CASSLWTGKLIF. Here the CDR3 DNA reads TGTGCCAGCAGTTTGTGGACCGGGAAGTTGATCTTT.

In this sample, this clone turned up a few times. The chain has TRBV19 and TRBJ1-2; 7 nucleotides line up with TRBD1. V gave up 2 bases and J gave up 0 bases; unmatched junction bases: 12. The germline CDR1 and CDR2 sequences are LNHDA and SQIVND (reference sequence). The CDR3 contains 18 residues. The CDR3 reads CASSIIGTVVTANYGYTF. The CDR3 bases are TGTGCCAGTAGTATAATTGGGACAGTAGTTACTGCTAACTATGGCTACACCTTC.

The chain couples TRBV24-1 to TRBJ1-1; no reliable D call. Germline CDR1 KGHDR, CDR2 SFDVKD. The CDR3 is 15 residues long. Trimming stripped 4 bases from V and 1 base from J, with 12 bases between. The CDR3 nucleotides are TGTGCCACCAGTGACCCTTCCCGGGGGAACACTGAAGCTTTCTTT. This translates into CATSDPSRGNTEAFF.

V gene TRBV7-9 combines with J gene TRBJ2-7, with 11 bases fitting TRBD2. CDR3 size: 13 residues. V lost 8 bases to trimming and J lost 5 bases; unmatched junction nucleotides: 5. Germline-derived CDR1 and CDR2 are SEHNR and FQNEAQ (reference sequence). The DNA of the CDR3 is TGTGCCAGCCTAACTAGCGGGAGCAACGAGCAGTACTTC. The encoded protein is CASLTSGSNEQYF.

The chain combines TRBV19 with TRBJ1-4, with D hard to call. The V and J ends lost 1 base and 2 bases respectively, with 8 bases between them. The CDR3 has 15 residues. Germline V gene lookup returns CDR1 LNHDA and CDR2 SQIVND (reference sequence). The chain's CDR3 is CASSIGGITNEKLFF. The CDR3 nucleotides read TGTGCCAGTAGTATAGGAGGCATCACTAATGAAAAACTGTTTTTT. The variable domain in full, with the rest retrieved from reference TRBV19 and TRBJ1-4, is DGGITQSPKYLFRKEGQNVTLSCEQNLNHDAMYWYRQDPGQGLRLIYYSQIVNDFQKGDIAEGYSVSREKKESFPLTVTSAQKNPTAFYLCASSIGGITNEKLFFGSGTQLSVL.

The chain combines TRBV2 with TRBJ1-1; D gene uncertain. From germline, CDR1 is SNHLY and CDR2 FYNNEI. CDR3 length equals 14 residues. V was shortened by 0 bases and J by 6 bases, with 11 bases between the two germline ends. CDR3 in amino acids: CASSEAGGRAEAFF. In DNA form, the CDR3 reads TGTGCCAGCAGTGAAGCCGGCGGGCGGGCTGAAGCTTTCTTT.

This clone was counted between two and nine times. V gene TRBV2 combines with J gene TRBJ1-2; D is perhaps TRBD1 (6 bases). The CDR3 has 15 residues. V was shortened by 2 bases and J by 1 base, with 11 bases between the two germline ends. Germline V gene lookup returns CDR1 SNHLY and CDR2 FYNNEI. The CDR3 region is CASSENRDINYGYTF. CDR3 coding DNA: TGTGCCAGCAGTGAAAACCGGGACATTAACTATGGCTACACCTTC.

The chain couples TRBV11-2 to TRBJ2-1, with TRBD2 identical over 8 bases. Germline values: CDR1 SGHAT, CDR2 FQNNGV. V was pared by 4 bases and J by 8 bases, with 4 bases of the junction left unmatched. The CDR3 spans 13 residues. The CDR3, as DNA: TGTGCCAGCAGCTCCGGACTAGCTGATGAGCAGTTCTTC. It encodes CASSSGLADEQFF.

The chain combines TRBV7-2 with TRBJ2-6; 12 bases fit TRBD1. The junction had 5 bases not matched to a gene; V was cut back by 2 bases and J by 3 bases. Germline V CDR1 and CDR2: SGHTA, FQGNSA. This CDR3 spans 18 amino acids. Written as DNA, the CDR3 is TGTGCCAGCAGCTTACGTAGGGACAGGGGGCTTGGGGCCAACGTCCTGACTTTC. Protein sequence: CASSLRRDRGLGANVLTF.

This rearrangement joins TRBV27 to TRBJ1-3; 10 bases are a match to TRBD1. The length of the CDR3 is 15 residues. The trim removed 2 bases at V and 2 bases at J, leaving 0 bases unmatched. Per germline, CDR1 MNHEY and CDR2 SMNVEV (reference sequence). DNA for the CDR3: TGTGCCAGCAGTTTAGGGACAGGGGCTGGAAACACCATATATTTT. Translated: CASSLGTGAGNTIYF.

This clone was observed a few times. The chain recombines TRBV7-2 with TRBJ1-2; 8 nucleotides line up with TRBD1. Germline V gives CDR1 SGHTA, CDR2 FQGNSA. The CDR3 has 14 amino acids. V lost 3 bases, J lost 2 bases, and 2 bases stayed unmatched. The CDR3 sequence is CASSLDRVNYGYTF. As DNA, the CDR3 is TGTGCCAGCAGCTTGGACAGGGTGAACTATGGCTACACCTTC.

This sequence joins TRBV24-1 and TRBJ1-1; no definite D call. Germline V gives CDR1 KGHDR, CDR2 SFDVKD. Trimming left V 9 bases short and J 3 bases short, with 13 bases between. The CDR3 has 13 amino acids. In nucleotides, the CDR3 is TGTGCCACCTCATCCGGGGAGTACACTGAAGCTTTCTTT. Translated: CATSSGEYTEAFF.

V and J are TRBV27 and TRBJ1-5; D possibly corresponds to TRBD1 (6 bases). Deletions cut 6 bases from V and 6 bases from J, with 12 bases between. CDR1 is MNHEY and CDR2 is SMNVEV in the germline V gene (reference sequence). CDR3 size: 13 residues. The CDR3 DNA follows: TGTGCCAGCAGAGCAGGGGTAGGTCAGCCCCAGCATTTT. Protein: CASRAGVGQPQHF.

The V and J genes are TRBV3-1 (or the pseudogene TRBV3-2) and TRBJ2-5; 9 bases are shared with TRBD1. Germline V gene lookup returns CDR1 LGHDT and CDR2 YNNKEL (reference sequence). V was pared by 4 bases and J by 2 bases, with 14 bases of the junction left unmatched. The CDR3 consists of 18 residues. The CDR3 loop reads CASSRKKAWDRAQETQYF. CDR3 coding DNA: TGTGCCAGCAGCCGTAAGAAAGCGTGGGACAGGGCTCAAGAGACCCAGTACTTC.

The rearrangement joins TRBV6-2 or TRBV6-3 to TRBJ2-7; 7 positions match TRBD2. Germline CDR1 is MNHEY and CDR2 is SVGEGT. With V trimmed by 2 bases and J by 5 bases, 15 bases remained unmatched. CDR3 size: 17 residues. The CDR3 is CASSYTITRIGRDEQYF. The CDR3 DNA reads TGTGCCAGCAGTTACACCATAACTAGGATTGGGAGGGACGAGCAGTACTTC.

This chain links TRBV5-4 with TRBJ2-1, with 7 bases aligning to TRBD2. The CDR3 is 15 residues long. Germline-derived CDR1 and CDR2 are SGHNT and YYREEE (reference sequence). V lost 4 bases, J lost 4 bases, and 8 bases stayed unmatched. CDR3: CASSNRLARYNEQFF. The CDR3 DNA reads TGTGCCAGCAGCAACCGACTAGCCCGATACAATGAGCAGTTCTTC.

The J gene is TRBJ2-7, the V gene TRBV27; 9 nucleotides line up with TRBD2. The CDR3 extends over 15 amino acids. Germline-derived CDR1 and CDR2 are MNHEY and SMNVEV (reference sequence). Germline trimming cut 5 bases from V and 1 base from J; bases unmatched to any gene: 6. CDR3 protein: CASSMSAGGSYEQYF. The CDR3 bases are TGTGCCAGCAGTATGAGCGCGGGGGGGTCCTACGAGCAGTACTTC.